This TCR beta chain was captured in a study of blood T cells in healthy people across ages. Per individual sample, total RNA of at least 5.5 micrograms was extracted. Per the germline V gene, CDR1 is DFQATT and CDR2 is SNEGSKA (reference sequence). This CDR3 spans 13 amino acids. V gave up 0 bases and J gave up 5 bases, with 10 bases separating them. Sample-barcoded 5' priming and a J-beta primer mix drove a second PCR of roughly 6 to 12 cycles. Tagging of each cDNA molecule was performed by a template-switch adaptor with 12 random nucleotides. TCRdb reprocessed the 5' RACE reads via MiXCR and lists one record per CDR3 protein. Of 850,000 to 1,000,000 distinct CDR3 sequences listed, roughly 50% are singletons.

The V call is TRBV20-1, the J call TRBJ1-2, with no clear D. Input material: blood. The clonotype was recovered from a woman in her sixties in good health. CDR3 sequence (DNA): TGCAGTGCTAGAGATGCGTCGGGGTATGGCTACACCTTC. Translated, it gives CSARDASGYGYTF.